This T cell receptor beta chain emerged from a study of shared clonotypes between healthy human individuals. The junction had 8 bases not matched to a gene; V was cut back by 11 bases and J by 6 bases. This CDR3 spans 13 amino acids. Germline CDR1 reads ENHRY; CDR2 reads SYGVKD. TCRdb keeps only in-frame clones here, not all; method: immunoSEQ multiplex PCR. This sample has a few million clones; roughly nine tenths occur once, and the top ten carry about 0.13%. General study findings and limits: Only blood underwent sampling, and tissue repertoires likely differ.

This clone came up once. Its antigen is unknown. The sequenced sample was naive CD4+ T cells sorted from blood. Subset meaning: CD45RA+ positively selected. V is TRBV10-3 and J is TRBJ2-1; 9 nucleotides line up with TRBD1. The receptor's source is a man younger than 30 in good health. This CDR3 reads CAATGGGRNEQFF. The CDR3 DNA follows: TGTGCCGCCACAGGGGGCGGTCGCAATGAGCAGTTCTTC.